This is a list of T cell receptor beta chains from one sample in a study of beta chain features in type 1 diabetes. Assay: immunoSEQ multiplex PCR; the TCRdb copy retains only in-frame clones and omits some. Found here are roughly 400,000 clones, approximately 15% of them singletons; the top ten hold around 0.039%. The specimen sequenced was naive CD4+ T cells from blood. The receptors were gathered from a young man in good health. The CDR3 runs from the conserved cysteine through the conserved F or W. A D gene is named only where the DNA matches it firmly. The listing skips clone size in some rows; elsewhere it reads once, few, many or a size class.

V gene: TRBV30; J gene: TRBJ1-5; D gene: TRBD1; clone size: few; CDR3 DNA: TGTGTGGGGCAGGGGGCACGACAGCCCCAGCATTTT; CDR3 protein: CVGQGARQPQHF
V gene: TRBV9; J gene: TRBJ1-1; D gene: -; clone size: -; CDR3 DNA: TGTGCCAGCAGCCAGCACGGGGAAATGAACACTGAAGCTTTCTTT; CDR3 protein: CASSQHGEMNTEAFF
V gene: TRBV29-1; J gene: TRBJ2-1; D gene: -; clone size: few; CDR3 DNA: TGCAGCGTTAGTTTACGCGTCAAGCACAATGAGCAGTTCTTC; CDR3 protein: CSVSLRVKHNEQFF
V gene: TRBV20-1; J gene: TRBJ1-1; D gene: TRBD1; clone size: few; CDR3 DNA: TGCAGTGCTTCCCGGGACAGAGCTTTCTTT; CDR3 protein: CSASRDRAFF
V gene: TRBV4-2; J gene: TRBJ2-5; D gene: TRBD2; clone size: -; CDR3 DNA: TGTGCCAGCAGCCCGGGGGGAGGGCGTGTTGAGACCCAGTACTTC; CDR3 protein: CASSPGGGRVETQYF
V gene: TRBV15; J gene: TRBJ2-1; D gene: TRBD2; clone size: -; CDR3 DNA: TGTGCCACCAGCAGAGATCCCCTTGGCGGGAGATTCGACAATGAGCAGTTCTTC; CDR3 protein: CATSRDPLGGRFDNEQFF
V gene: TRBV30; J gene: TRBJ2-3; D gene: -; clone size: -; CDR3 DNA: TGTGCCTGGAGTGTTGGTCTGAGCGGGACGCAGTATTTT; CDR3 protein: CAWSVGLSGTQYF
V gene: TRBV7-2; J gene: TRBJ2-7; D gene: -; clone size: -; CDR3 DNA: TGTGCCAGCAGCCCGAGATTCTACGAGCAGTACTTC; CDR3 protein: CASSPRFYEQYF
V gene: TRBV9; J gene: TRBJ2-3; D gene: TRBD2; clone size: few; CDR3 DNA: TGTGCCAGCAGCGTAGTCCTGGCGGGAGACACAGATACGCAGTATTTT; CDR3 protein: CASSVVLAGDTDTQYF
V gene: TRBV7-2; J gene: TRBJ2-5; D gene: -; clone size: -; CDR3 DNA: TGTGCCAGCAGCTTGTCTCGGGACTCCCTGAAGACCCAGTACTTC; CDR3 protein: CASSLSRDSLKTQYF
V gene: TRBV7-2; J gene: TRBJ1-1; D gene: -; clone size: few; CDR3 DNA: TGTGCCAGCAGCTTCGGGACCGCCTTATTCACTGAAGCTTTCTTT; CDR3 protein: CASSFGTALFTEAFF
V gene: TRBV7-9; J gene: TRBJ1-6; D gene: -; clone size: -; CDR3 DNA: TGTGCCAGCAGCTTGGGCAGCTCCTATAATTCACCCCTCCACTTT; CDR3 protein: CASSLGSSYNSPLHF
V gene: TRBV7-2; J gene: TRBJ2-7; D gene: -; clone size: -; CDR3 DNA: TGTGCCAGCAGCCCTCCCTCCTACGAGCAGTACTTC; CDR3 protein: CASSPPSYEQYF
V gene: TRBV6-5; J gene: TRBJ2-1; D gene: -; clone size: few; CDR3 DNA: TGTGCCAGCAGTCCCGTGGGGACTCTGGCCAATGAGCAGTTCTTC; CDR3 protein: CASSPVGTLANEQFF
V gene: TRBV5-4; J gene: TRBJ2-3; D gene: -; clone size: few; CDR3 DNA: TGTGCCAGCAGCTTGACTTTTGCAGATACGCAGTATTTT; CDR3 protein: CASSLTFADTQYF
V gene: TRBV29-1; J gene: TRBJ2-1; D gene: TRBD1; clone size: few; CDR3 DNA: TGCAGCGGGGATACTATAGGACAGGGGTTCGGTGAGCAGTTCTTC; CDR3 protein: CSGDTIGQGFGEQFF
V gene: TRBV6-6; J gene: TRBJ1-1; D gene: -; clone size: -; CDR3 DNA: TGTGCCAGCAGATCAGGGACAGAAGCTTTCTTT; CDR3 protein: CASRSGTEAFF
V gene: TRBV10-3; J gene: TRBJ1-1; D gene: TRBD1; clone size: -; CDR3 DNA: TGTGCCATCAGTGAGGCTAAGGGACAGCACACTGAAGCTTTCTTT; CDR3 protein: CAISEAKGQHTEAFF
V gene: TRBV5-6; J gene: TRBJ2-3; D gene: TRBD2; clone size: few; CDR3 DNA: TGTGCCAGCAGCTTGCCCCAACGGCGGGAGGGAACAGATACGCAGTATTTT; CDR3 protein: CASSLPQRREGTDTQYF
V gene: TRBV9; J gene: TRBJ2-7; D gene: TRBD1; clone size: -; CDR3 DNA: TGTGCCAGCAGCTCGGGACAGGGGGCAACCTACGAGCAGTACTTC; CDR3 protein: CASSSGQGATYEQYF
V gene: TRBV7-8; J gene: TRBJ2-3; D gene: TRBD1; clone size: -; CDR3 DNA: TGTGCCAGCAGAGACACAGGGGTGGGAGATACGCAGTATTTT; CDR3 protein: CASRDTGVGDTQYF
V gene: TRBV7-9; J gene: TRBJ2-5; D gene: -; clone size: few; CDR3 DNA: TGTGCCAGCAGCTTAGTTTTGACCAGCGGAGAAGAGACCCAGTACTTC; CDR3 protein: CASSLVLTSGEETQYF
V gene: TRBV10-3; J gene: TRBJ2-1; D gene: TRBD2; clone size: -; CDR3 DNA: TGTGCCATCAGTGAGGGACTAGCCGGTGAGCAGTTCTTC; CDR3 protein: CAISEGLAGEQFF
V gene: TRBV30; J gene: TRBJ1-2; D gene: -; clone size: -; CDR3 DNA: TGTGCCTGGAGTGTATCGGCTTATGGCTACACCTTC; CDR3 protein: CAWSVSAYGYTF